This T cell receptor (beta chain) was sequenced during a study of blood T cell dynamics during melanoma immunotherapy. Study context: Metastatic melanoma patients received first-line pembrolizumab or nivolumab plus ipilimumab.

The time point: week 3, after first cycle of checkpoint inhibitor. At 12 weeks after first infusion, RECIST 1.1 defined response for most patients. Sequencing was performed with immunoSEQ multiplex PCR; in TCRdb, only in-frame clones are kept and a portion is missing. The sample lists 13,000 to 15,000 clones, roughly 92% occurring once. General study findings and limits: Disease-control patients' PBMC repertoires became either more clonal or more diverse at W3. The study could not tell melanoma-specific clones from general immune activation.

Concerning this clone: Its antigen is still unknown.

The starting material was blood, obtained from a patient treated with checkpoint blockade. The sequence came from a human donor with melanoma.

The CDR3 spells CASSLRGGPGEQYF. CDR3 sequence (DNA): TGTGCCAGCAGCTTAAGGGGAGGGCCTGGGGAGCAGTACTTC. This chain joins TRBV13 and TRBJ2-7; 7 nucleotides line up with TRBD2. Germline V gene sequence: CDR1 PRHDT, CDR2 FYEKMQ (reference sequence). This CDR3 comprises 14 residues. The J segment lost 7 bases and the V segment lost 2 bases, leaving 8 bases of the junction unmatched.